The TCR beta chain under discussion was sequenced for a study of OX40 agonist ivuxolimab in advanced cancers. Measured with immunoSEQ multiplex PCR; TCRdb has only the in-frame clones, and not every one. Here the sample spans tens of thousands of clones, more than 85% being singletons. The receptor's source is an adult with an advanced solid tumor such as melanoma, head and neck, liver or kidney cancer. The source material was CD4+ or CD8+ T cells sorted from blood, sampled in a trial of the OX40 agonist ivuxolimab.

CDR3 in amino acids: CASFRRVLRDSNQPQHF. The CDR3 region has the DNA TGTGCCAGCTTCCGCAGGGTCCTAAGGGATAGCAATCAGCCCCAGCATTTT. The chain carries TRBV5-8 and TRBJ1-5; TRBD1 is a possible D gene (5 bases). Trimming removed 7 bases from V and 0 bases from J, with 20 bases in between. Germline V CDR1 and CDR2: SGHTS, YDEGEE. CDR3 length: 17 residues.